The 18 T cell receptor beta chains listed next were all sequenced from one sample in a study of blood T cell repertoires in COVID-19. This table comes from immunoSEQ multiplex PCR, and its TCRdb copy is limited to in-frame clones, with some not included. The table records 90,000 to 120,000 clones, 80% of them present only once. Specimen: peripheral blood. These receptors originate from a man aged 70 or older with acute or convalescent COVID-19.

This chain joins TRBV7-2 and TRBJ2-2; weak D call: TRBD1 (6 bases). The CDR3 consists of 17 residues. Germline V gene data show CDR1 as SGHTA and CDR2 as FQGNSA. Trimming took off 1 base at V and 0 bases at J, with 12 bases between the two ends. The CDR3 nucleotides are TGTGCCAGCAGCTTAGAAGCCCGACAGGCGAACACCGGGGAGCTGTTTTTT. Its protein is CASSLEARQANTGELFF.

The chain is built from TRBV18 and TRBJ2-3; 16 bases fit TRBD2. The CDR3 totals 21 residues. Trimming cost V 0 bases and J 4 bases; bases outside gene matches: 13. The germline gives CDR1 KGHSH, CDR2 LQKENI. CDR3 region: CASSPPGAGTSGGAFSDTQYF. DNA for the CDR3: TGTGCCAGCTCACCACCGGGCGCCGGGACTAGCGGGGGGGCCTTCTCAGATACGCAGTATTTT.

Only one count was recorded for this clone. The junction and the germline gene differ at one end; a read error may be behind it. V is TRBV9 and J is TRBJ2-1; the D gene is possibly TRBD2 (6 bases). Germline-derived CDR1 and CDR2 are SGDLS and YYNGEE. This CDR3 has 14 residues. CDR3 bases: TGTGCCAGCAGCCCCTGGGACTCCAACAATGAGCAGTTCTTC. It codes for CASSPWDSNNEQFF.

The chain links TRBV6-6 to TRBJ1-4, with a weak D call TRBD1 (5 bases). Germline CDR1 reads MNHNY; CDR2 reads SVGAGI (reference sequence). The length of the CDR3 is 14 residues. V dropped 6 bases and J dropped 7 bases, with 15 bases sitting between them. The CDR3 spells CASSPVGGLEKLFF. The CDR3 bases are TGTGCCAGCAGCCCGGTGGGGGGTCTTGAAAAACTGTTTTTT.

The chain is built from TRBV5-1 and TRBJ2-2, with 10 bases that match TRBD1. The length of the CDR3 is 16 residues. After removal of 4 bases from V and 4 bases from J, the junction contained 7 bases not matched to a gene. In germline, CDR1 is SGHRS, CDR2 YFSETQ. The CDR3 region is CASSDDRGRITGELFF. CDR3 coding DNA: TGCGCCAGCAGCGACGACAGGGGGCGCATCACCGGGGAGCTGTTTTTT.

V usage is TRBV28 and J usage is TRBJ2-1; the match to TRBD2 covers 10 bases. The ends lost 5 bases at V and 1 base at J; junction bases unmatched: 5. The CDR3 totals 16 residues. Per germline, CDR1 MDHEN and CDR2 SYDVKM. The CDR3 protein is CASSSGGADSYNEQFF. The CDR3 region has the DNA TGTGCCAGCAGTAGCGGGGGGGCCGATTCCTACAATGAGCAGTTCTTC.

This clone was observed once. V is TRBV5-5 and J is TRBJ2-7, with D possibly TRBD1 on 6 matching bases. V dropped 0 bases and J dropped 7 bases, with 11 bases sitting between them. Germline V CDR1 and CDR2: SGHKS, YYEKEE (reference sequence). This CDR3 has 13 residues. CDR3 coding DNA: TGTGCCAGCAGCTTGGACAGGGCTTATGAGCAGTACTTC. This encodes CASSLDRAYEQYF. Full variable domain (missing parts from reference TRBV5-5 and TRBJ2-7): DAGVTQSPTHLIKTRGQQVTLRCSPISGHKSVSWYQQVLGQGPQFIFQYYEKEERGRGNFPDRFSARQFPNYSSELNVNALLLGDSALYLCASSLDRAYEQYFGPGTRLTVT.

The chain links TRBV3-1 (or the pseudogene TRBV3-2) to TRBJ2-5; 8 bases are shared with TRBD2. V trimming: 6 bases; J trimming: 4 bases; junction bases outside the gene matches: 10. Per germline, CDR1 LGHDT and CDR2 YNNKEL (reference sequence). The CDR3 extends over 15 amino acids. This CDR3 is CASSFSSGAGETQYF. For the CDR3, the DNA is TGTGCCAGCAGTTTTAGTAGCGGGGCAGGAGAGACCCAGTACTTC.

The gene calls are TRBV18 and TRBJ1-1; the D gene is possibly TRBD1 (5 bases). Germline CDR1 reads KGHSH; CDR2 reads LQKENI. V lost 6 bases and J lost 7, with 15 bases in between. There are 13 residues in the CDR3. The CDR3 DNA follows: TGTGCCAGCTCCGCGGGGGAAGAGGGTGAAGCTTTCTTT. Protein sequence: CASSAGEEGEAFF.

The rearrangement links TRBV7-9 to TRBJ1-3; D is undetermined. Germline V gives CDR1 SEHNR, CDR2 FQNEAQ (reference sequence). This CDR3 is built from 14 residues. The germline V and J ends were trimmed by 1 base and 2 bases, with 6 bases remaining between them. The CDR3 sequence: CASSLGSTGNTIYF. For the CDR3, the DNA is TGTGCCAGCAGCTTAGGAAGCACTGGAAACACCATATATTTT.

The chain recombines TRBV5-6 with TRBJ1-2; 7 bases agree with TRBD1. The length of the CDR3 is 17 residues. The trim removed 0 bases at V and 2 bases at J, leaving 10 bases unmatched. Germline V CDR1 and CDR2: SGHDT, YYEEEE. The DNA of the CDR3 is TGTGCCAGCAGCTTGGCCCAAAGCGGACAGGAGAACTATGGCTACACCTTC. It encodes CASSLAQSGQENYGYTF.

The chain carries TRBV5-1 and TRBJ2-3; TRBD2 matches at 10 bases. The CDR3 has 16 residues. After removal of 3 bases from V and 6 bases from J, the junction contained 10 bases not matched to a gene. CDR1 is SGHRS and CDR2 is YFSETQ in the germline V gene. The CDR3 region has the DNA TGCGCCAGCAGCTCCATTCCGCTAGCGGGGGAGGATACGCAGTATTTT. Its translation is CASSSIPLAGEDTQYF.

The chain employs TRBV3-1 (or the pseudogene TRBV3-2) and TRBJ1-2, with D unresolved. The V gene lost 1 base and the J gene lost 8 bases, with 11 bases spanning the gap. The CDR3 totals 13 residues. CDR1 is LGHDT and CDR2 is YNNKEL in the germline V gene (reference sequence). The CDR3 loop reads CASSQGEGRGYTF. The DNA of the CDR3 is TGTGCCAGCAGCCAAGGAGAAGGCAGGGGCTACACCTTC.

The rearrangement links TRBV14 to TRBJ2-1, with TRBD2 matching 12 bases. This CDR3 has 15 amino acids. Germline CDR1 is SGHDN and CDR2 is FVKESK. The trim removed 4 bases at V and 8 bases at J, leaving 6 bases unmatched. CDR3 in amino acids: CASSPWTSGDHEQFF. The DNA of the CDR3 is TGTGCCAGCAGCCCTTGGACTAGCGGGGACCATGAGCAGTTCTTC.

In regard to this clone: At one end, the junction sequence differs from germline, possibly due to a read error. V usage is TRBV5-6 and J usage is TRBJ1-1, with TRBD1 matching 7 bases. Germline CDR1 SGHDT, CDR2 YYEEEE. The CDR3 covers 12 residues. The CDR3 is CASSSLQGIAVF. CDR3 in DNA: TGTGCCAGCAGCTCCTTACAGGGGATAGCGGTCTTT. Full variable domain (rest looked up from reference TRBV5-6 and TRBJ1-1): DAGVTQSPTHLIKTRGQQVTLRCSPKSGHDTVSWYQQALGQGPQFIFQYYEEEERQRGNFPDRFSGHQFPNYSSELNVNALLLGDSALYLCASSSLQGIAVFGQGTRLTVV.

The chain uses TRBV2 and TRBJ1-4; D is perhaps TRBD1 (6 bases). This CDR3 is 14 amino acids long. Germline-derived CDR1 and CDR2 are SNHLY and FYNNEI. The ends were cut back, 3 bases at V and 8 bases at J, with 13 bases in the middle. The CDR3 spells CASSDPGESEKLFF. CDR3 bases: TGTGCCAGCAGTGATCCAGGGGAGTCGGAAAAACTGTTTTTT.

This clone was seen a few times. DNA for the CDR3: TGTGCCAGCAGTGCTAAGGCGGGGGCAACCTACGAGCAGTACTTC. Encoded protein: CASSAKAGATYEQYF. This chain joins TRBV27 and TRBJ2-7; possible D gene TRBD2, 7 bases. Germline CDR1 reads MNHEY; CDR2 reads SMNVEV (reference sequence). V was trimmed by 5 bases and J by 2 bases, leaving 16 bases between them. The CDR3 sequence is 15 residues long.

This clone was seen only a few times. The J gene is TRBJ1-2, the V gene TRBV19, with 10 positions matching TRBD1. V lost 4 bases to trimming and J lost 5 bases; unmatched junction nucleotides: 7. CDR3 size: 15 residues. Germline V lookup: CDR1 LNHDA, CDR2 SQIVND (reference sequence). CDR3 bases: TGTGCCAGTAGTAGACCCGGGACAGGGGTTTATGGCTACACCTTC. It codes for CASSRPGTGVYGYTF. Filled out from reference TRBV19 and TRBJ1-2, the complete variable domain reads DGGITQSPKYLFRKEGQNVTLSCEQNLNHDAMYWYRQDPGQGLRLIYYSQIVNDFQKGDIAEGYSVSREKKESFPLTVTSAQKNPTAFYLCASSRPGTGVYGYTFGSGTRLTVV.